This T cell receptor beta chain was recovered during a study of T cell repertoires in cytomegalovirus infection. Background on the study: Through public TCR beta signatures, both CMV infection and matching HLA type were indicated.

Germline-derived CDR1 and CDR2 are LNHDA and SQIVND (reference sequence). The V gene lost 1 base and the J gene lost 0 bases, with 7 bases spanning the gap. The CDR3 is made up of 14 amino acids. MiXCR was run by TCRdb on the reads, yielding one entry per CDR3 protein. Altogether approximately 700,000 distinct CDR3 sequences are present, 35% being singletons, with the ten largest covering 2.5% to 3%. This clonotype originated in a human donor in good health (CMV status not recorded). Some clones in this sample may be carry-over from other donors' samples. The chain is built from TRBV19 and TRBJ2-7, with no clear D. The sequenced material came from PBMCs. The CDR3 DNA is TGTGCCAGTAGTATAGGAAGTAACTCCTACGAGCAGTACTTC. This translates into CASSIGSNSYEQYF.